The 12 T cell receptor beta chains reported below all come from one sample, sequenced in a study of T cells in pancreatic ductal adenocarcinoma. Surgery without prior neoadjuvant therapy was the treatment of the selected pancreatic ductal adenocarcinoma patients. Repertoires were generated with immunoSEQ multiplex PCR, while TCRdb's copy carries only in-frame clones and drops some. The profile shows approximately 9,000 clones, roughly 90% of them singletons. Sequenced: PBMCs. Receptors originate from a human donor with pancreatic ductal adenocarcinoma.

This clone appeared a few times. The V call is TRBV4-1, the J call TRBJ1-2; the D gene is possibly TRBD1 (5 bases). CDR3 length: 14 residues. V was pared by 0 bases and J by 4 bases, with 9 bases between. Germline CDR1 MGHRA, CDR2 YSYEKL. CDR3: CASSQDRQSYGYTF. DNA for the CDR3: TGCGCCAGCAGCCAAGACAGACAGTCCTATGGCTACACCTTC.

V is TRBV5-4 and J is TRBJ2-1; weak D call: TRBD1 (6 bases). Germline-derived CDR1 and CDR2 are SGHNT and YYREEE (reference sequence). V was cut by 3 bases and J by 6 bases, with 13 bases left in between. The length of the CDR3 is 14 residues. This chain's CDR3 is CASSSPQGPNEQFF. CDR3 bases: TGTGCCAGCAGCTCCCCACAGGGACCCAATGAGCAGTTCTTC.

The V and J genes are TRBV19 and TRBJ2-5, with a possible D match to TRBD2 (6 bases). The CDR3 runs 15 residues. CDR1 is LNHDA and CDR2 is SQIVND in the germline V gene (reference sequence). With 4 bases removed from V and 4 bases from J, the gap between germline ends came to 16 bases. The CDR3 DNA reads as TGTGCCAGTAGTACCCTCGTGAGGGGAGGAGAGACCCAGTACTTC. Amino acids: CASSTLVRGGETQYF.

V gene TRBV9 combines with J gene TRBJ2-1, with 9 bases fitting TRBD2. CDR3 length: 15 residues. Trimming removed 0 bases from V and 11 bases from J; junction bases left unmatched: 9. Germline CDR1 SGDLS, CDR2 YYNGEE. CDR3 bases: TGTGCCAGCAGCGTAGGAATAGCGGGAGACACGCAGCAGTTCTTC. Translating gives CASSVGIAGDTQQFF.

V usage is TRBV5-5 and J usage is TRBJ1-5; D is possibly TRBD1 (5 bases). The V end was cut by 1 base, the J end by 2 bases, with 10 bases between. The CDR3 extends over 15 amino acids. Per germline, CDR1 SGHKS and CDR2 YYEKEE (reference sequence). Here the CDR3 DNA reads TGTGCCAGCAGCTTGCACCCGGGGGGCAATCAGCCCCAGCATTTT. Amino acid sequence: CASSLHPGGNQPQHF.

The V call is TRBV6-6, the J call TRBJ1-4, with a possible D match to TRBD1 (6 bases). The germline V and J ends were trimmed by 7 bases and 8 bases, with 17 bases remaining between them. CDR3 length: 14 residues. The germline CDR1 and CDR2 sequences are MNHNY and SVGAGI (reference sequence). The DNA of the CDR3 is TGTGCCAGCATCCCCGGGGGGGGGCGAGAAAAACTGTTTTTT. Protein: CASIPGGGREKLFF.

The chain uses TRBV6-1 and TRBJ2-7; D possibly corresponds to TRBD2 (5 bases). CDR1 MNHNS and CDR2 SASEGT come from the germline V gene. V lost 8 bases to trimming and J lost 3 bases, with 11 bases between them. The CDR3 covers 12 residues. The CDR3 protein is CASGRAGYEQYF. The CDR3 nucleotides are TGTGCCAGCGGGCGGGCCGGCTACGAGCAGTACTTC.

The CDR3 loop reads CASSVRNTEAFF. In nucleotides, the CDR3 is TGTGCCAGCAGTGTTCGGAACACTGAAGCTTTCTTT. The rearrangement joins TRBV2 to TRBJ1-1, with D uncertain. Germline loops: CDR1 SNHLY, CDR2 FYNNEI. Trimming stripped 4 bases from V and 1 base from J, with 4 bases between. The CDR3 totals 12 residues.

The V call is TRBV19, the J call TRBJ1-2; 8 positions agree with TRBD1. CDR3 length: 14 residues. The junction had 3 bases not matched to a gene; V was cut back by 4 bases and J by 2 bases. Germline lookup yields CDR1 LNHDA and CDR2 SQIVND (reference sequence). The CDR3 region has the DNA TGTGCCAGTAGTACCCAGGGGGCCAACTATGGCTACACCTTC. Its protein product is CASSTQGANYGYTF.

J is TRBJ1-2 and V is TRBV19, with TRBD1 as a possible D gene (5 bases). Germline assignment: CDR1 LNHDA and CDR2 SQIVND (reference sequence). V lost 7 bases to trimming and J lost 2 bases, with 11 bases between them. This CDR3 has 13 amino acids. The CDR3: CASIGRENYGYTF. DNA of the CDR3: TGTGCCAGTATCGGCAGGGAAAACTATGGCTACACCTTC.

The J gene is TRBJ2-7, the V gene TRBV28; TRBD1 matches at 7 bases. The V segment lost 5 bases and the J segment 2 bases; nucleotides outside the gene matches: 9. The CDR3 consists of 15 residues. Per the germline V gene, CDR1 is MDHEN and CDR2 is SYDVKM. The CDR3 nucleotides are TGTGCCAGCAGTCCCCCCCCCGGACAGGCCTACGAGCAGTACTTC. Protein sequence: CASSPPPGQAYEQYF. Using reference TRBV28 and TRBJ2-7 for the parts outside the CDR3, the full variable domain is DVKVTQSSRYLVKRTGEKVFLECVQDMDHENMFWYRQDPGLGLRLIYFSYDVKMKEKGDIPEGYSVSREKKERFSLILESASTNQTSMYLCASSPPPGQAYEQYFGPGTRLTVT.

V usage is TRBV9 and J usage is TRBJ1-2; perhaps TRBD1 as D (5 bases). V was pared by 0 bases and J by 2 bases, with 14 bases between. Germline V gives CDR1 SGDLS, CDR2 YYNGEE. The CDR3 runs 16 residues. Written as DNA, the CDR3 is TGTGCCAGCAGCGTAGGAATCCAGGGATCCAACTATGGCTACACCTTC. Its protein product is CASSVGIQGSNYGYTF.